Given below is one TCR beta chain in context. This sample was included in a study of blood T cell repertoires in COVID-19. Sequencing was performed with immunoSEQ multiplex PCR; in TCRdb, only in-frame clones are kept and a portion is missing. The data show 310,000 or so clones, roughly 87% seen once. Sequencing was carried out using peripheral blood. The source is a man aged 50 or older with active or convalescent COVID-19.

CDR3 in DNA: TGTGCCAGCAGGGGTGGACAGGGGAATTCCTACGAGCAGTACTTC. Its translation is CASRGGQGNSYEQYF. V usage is TRBV6-6 and J usage is TRBJ2-7; TRBD1 aligns across 9 bases. Germline values: CDR1 MNHNY, CDR2 SVGAGI (reference sequence). The ends lost 6 bases at V and 1 base at J; junction bases unmatched: 7. The CDR3 extends over 15 amino acids.